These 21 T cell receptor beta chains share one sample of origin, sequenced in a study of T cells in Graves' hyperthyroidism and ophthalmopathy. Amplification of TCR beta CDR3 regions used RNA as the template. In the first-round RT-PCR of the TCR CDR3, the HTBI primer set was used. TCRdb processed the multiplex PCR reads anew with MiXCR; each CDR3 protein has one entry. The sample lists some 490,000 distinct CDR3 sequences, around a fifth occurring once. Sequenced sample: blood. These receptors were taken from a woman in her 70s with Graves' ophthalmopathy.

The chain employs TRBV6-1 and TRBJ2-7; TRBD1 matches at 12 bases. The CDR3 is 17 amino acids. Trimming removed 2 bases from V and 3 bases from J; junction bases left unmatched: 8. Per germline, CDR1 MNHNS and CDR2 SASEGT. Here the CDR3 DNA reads TGTGCCAGCAGTGAACGGGGGACAGGGGGCGGGCTCTACGAGCAGTACTTC. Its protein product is CASSERGTGGGLYEQYF.

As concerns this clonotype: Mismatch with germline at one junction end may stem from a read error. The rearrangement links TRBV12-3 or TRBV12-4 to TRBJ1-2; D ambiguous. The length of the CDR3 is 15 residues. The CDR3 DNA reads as TGCGCCAGCAGCCCGAACCCATCCTTGGGTTATGGCTACACCTTC. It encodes CASSPNPSLGYGYTF.

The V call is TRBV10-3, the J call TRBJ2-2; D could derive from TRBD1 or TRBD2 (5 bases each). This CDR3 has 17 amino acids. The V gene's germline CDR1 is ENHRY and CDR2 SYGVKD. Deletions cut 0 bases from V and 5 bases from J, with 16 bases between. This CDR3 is CAISESRGAGGTGELFF. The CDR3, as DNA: TGTGCCATCAGTGAGTCGCGTGGGGCAGGAGGAACCGGGGAGCTGTTTTTT.

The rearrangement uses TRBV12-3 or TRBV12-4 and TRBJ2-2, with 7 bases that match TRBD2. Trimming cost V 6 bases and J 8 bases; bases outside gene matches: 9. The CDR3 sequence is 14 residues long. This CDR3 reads CASRWGGSQGELFF. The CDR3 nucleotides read TGTGCCAGCAGGTGGGGCGGGAGTCAAGGGGAGCTGTTTTTT.

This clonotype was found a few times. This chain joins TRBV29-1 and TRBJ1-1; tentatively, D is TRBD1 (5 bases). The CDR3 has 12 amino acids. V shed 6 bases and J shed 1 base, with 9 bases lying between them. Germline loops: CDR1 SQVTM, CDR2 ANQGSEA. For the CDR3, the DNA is TGCAGCGTCCAGACAGAGAACACTGAAGCTTTCTTT. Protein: CSVQTENTEAFF.

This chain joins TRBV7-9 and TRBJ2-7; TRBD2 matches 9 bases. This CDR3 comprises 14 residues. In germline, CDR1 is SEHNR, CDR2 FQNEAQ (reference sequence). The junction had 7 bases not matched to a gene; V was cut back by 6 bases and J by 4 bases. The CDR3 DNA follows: TGTGCCAGCAGTCAAGCGGGAGGTCTATACGAGCAGTACTTC. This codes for CASSQAGGLYEQYF. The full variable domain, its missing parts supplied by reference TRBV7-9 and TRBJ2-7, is DTGVSQNPRHKITKRGQNVTFRCDPISEHNRLYWYRQTLGQGPEFLTYFQNEAQLEKSRLLSDRFSAERPKGSFSTLEIQRTEQGDSAMYLCASSQAGGLYEQYFGPGTRLTVT.

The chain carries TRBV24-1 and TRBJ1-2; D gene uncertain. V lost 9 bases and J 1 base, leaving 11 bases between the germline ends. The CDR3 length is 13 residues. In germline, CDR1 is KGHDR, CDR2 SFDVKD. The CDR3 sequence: CATSPGINYGYTF. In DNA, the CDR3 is TGTGCCACCTCACCAGGAATTAACTATGGCTACACCTTC.

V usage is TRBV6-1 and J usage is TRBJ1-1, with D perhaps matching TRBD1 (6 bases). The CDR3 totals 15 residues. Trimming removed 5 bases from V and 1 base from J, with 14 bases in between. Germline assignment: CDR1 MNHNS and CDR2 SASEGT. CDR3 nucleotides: TGTGCCAGCAGTCGTTGGACAGTCTCGAACACTGAAGCTTTCTTT. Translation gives CASSRWTVSNTEAFF.

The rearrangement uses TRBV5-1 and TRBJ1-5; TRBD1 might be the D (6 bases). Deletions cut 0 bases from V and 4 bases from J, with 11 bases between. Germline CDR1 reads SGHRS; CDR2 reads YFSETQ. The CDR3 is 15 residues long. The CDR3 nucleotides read TGCGCCAGCAGCTTGGCCGGCAGGGGAAATCAGCCCCAGCATTTT. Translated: CASSLAGRGNQPQHF. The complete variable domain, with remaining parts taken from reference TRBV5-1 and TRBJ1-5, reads KAGVTQTPRYLIKTRGQQVTLSCSPISGHRSVSWYQQTPGQGLQFLFEYFSETQRNKGNFPGRFSGRQFSNSRSEMNVSTLELGDSALYLCASSLAGRGNQPQHFGDGTRLSIL.

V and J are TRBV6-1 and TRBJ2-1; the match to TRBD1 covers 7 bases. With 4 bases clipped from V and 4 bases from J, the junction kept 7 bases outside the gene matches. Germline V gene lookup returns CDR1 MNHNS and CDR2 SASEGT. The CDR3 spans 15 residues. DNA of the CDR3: TGTGCCAGCAGTGTGGGACAGCTCACTTACAATGAGCAGTTCTTC. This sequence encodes CASSVGQLTYNEQFF.

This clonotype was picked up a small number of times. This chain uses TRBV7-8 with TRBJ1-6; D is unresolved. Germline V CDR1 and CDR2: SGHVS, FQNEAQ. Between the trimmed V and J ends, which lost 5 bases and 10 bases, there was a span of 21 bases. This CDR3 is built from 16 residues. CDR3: CASSPKEGGVVSPLHF. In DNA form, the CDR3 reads TGTGCCAGCAGCCCCAAGGAGGGAGGAGTGGTCTCACCCCTCCACTTT.

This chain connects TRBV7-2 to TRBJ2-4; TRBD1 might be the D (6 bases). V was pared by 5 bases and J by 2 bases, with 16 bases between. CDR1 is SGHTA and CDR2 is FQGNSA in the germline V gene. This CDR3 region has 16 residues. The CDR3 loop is CASSITGLLTKNIQYF. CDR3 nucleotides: TGTGCCAGCAGCATTACAGGGCTTCTCACCAAAAACATTCAGTACTTC.

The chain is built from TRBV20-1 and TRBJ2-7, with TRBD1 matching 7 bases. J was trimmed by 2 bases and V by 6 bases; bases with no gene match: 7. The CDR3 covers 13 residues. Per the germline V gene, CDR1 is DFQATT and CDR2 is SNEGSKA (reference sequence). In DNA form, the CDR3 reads TGCAGTGCCGATCGGACAGGTACCTACGAGCAGTACTTC. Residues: CSADRTGTYEQYF.

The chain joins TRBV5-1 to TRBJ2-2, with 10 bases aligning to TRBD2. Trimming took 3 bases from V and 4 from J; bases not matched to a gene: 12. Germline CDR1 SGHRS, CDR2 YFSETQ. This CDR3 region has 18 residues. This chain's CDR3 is CASSWGLAGAGSTGELFF. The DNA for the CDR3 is TGCGCCAGCAGCTGGGGGCTAGCGGGAGCCGGAAGCACCGGGGAGCTGTTTTTT.

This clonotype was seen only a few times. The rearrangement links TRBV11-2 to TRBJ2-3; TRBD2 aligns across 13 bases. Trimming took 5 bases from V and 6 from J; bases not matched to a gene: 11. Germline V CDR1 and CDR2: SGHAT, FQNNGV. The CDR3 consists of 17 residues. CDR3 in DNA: TGTGCCAGCAGCCTCCCGGGACTAGCGGGATACTTGGATACGCAGTATTTT. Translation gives CASSLPGLAGYLDTQYF.

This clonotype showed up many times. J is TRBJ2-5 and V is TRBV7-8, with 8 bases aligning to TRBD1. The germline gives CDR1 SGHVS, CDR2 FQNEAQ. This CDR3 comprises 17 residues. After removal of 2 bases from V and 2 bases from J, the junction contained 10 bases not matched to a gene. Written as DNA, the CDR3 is TGTGCCAGCAGCTTATCCCGGCTACGGACAGGGCAAGAGACCCAGTACTTC. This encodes CASSLSRLRTGQETQYF.

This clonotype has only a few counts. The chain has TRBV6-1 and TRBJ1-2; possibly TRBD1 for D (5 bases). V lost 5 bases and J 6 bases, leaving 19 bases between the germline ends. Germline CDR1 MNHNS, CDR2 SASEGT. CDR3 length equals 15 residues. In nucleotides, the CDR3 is TGTGCCAGCAGTATTACGACAGTGGGGGGTGATGGCTACACCTTC. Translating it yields CASSITTVGGDGYTF.

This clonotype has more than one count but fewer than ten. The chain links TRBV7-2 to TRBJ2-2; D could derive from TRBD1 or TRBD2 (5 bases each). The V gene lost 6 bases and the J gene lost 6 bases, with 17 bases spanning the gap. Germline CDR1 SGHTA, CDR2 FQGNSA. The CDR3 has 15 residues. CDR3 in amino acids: CASSQLALGAGELFF. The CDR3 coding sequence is TGTGCCAGCAGTCAGCTAGCTTTGGGGGCCGGGGAGCTGTTTTTT.

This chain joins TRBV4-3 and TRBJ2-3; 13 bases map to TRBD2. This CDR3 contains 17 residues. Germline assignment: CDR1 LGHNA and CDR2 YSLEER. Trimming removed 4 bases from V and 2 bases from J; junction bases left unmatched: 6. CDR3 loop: CASSRRTSGSYTDTQYF. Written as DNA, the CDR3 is TGCGCCAGCAGCCGAAGGACTAGCGGGAGTTACACAGATACGCAGTATTTT.

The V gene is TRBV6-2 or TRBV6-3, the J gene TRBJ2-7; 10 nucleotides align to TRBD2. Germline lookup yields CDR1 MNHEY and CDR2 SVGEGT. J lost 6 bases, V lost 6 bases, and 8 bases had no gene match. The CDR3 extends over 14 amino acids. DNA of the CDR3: TGTGCCAGCAGCGTGGGACTAGCGCTCTCCGAGCAGTACTTC. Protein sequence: CASSVGLALSEQYF.

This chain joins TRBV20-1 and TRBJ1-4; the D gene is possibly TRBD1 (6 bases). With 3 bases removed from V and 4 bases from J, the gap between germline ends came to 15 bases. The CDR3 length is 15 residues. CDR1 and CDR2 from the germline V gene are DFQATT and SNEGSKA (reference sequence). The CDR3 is CSASWSGGFNEKLFF. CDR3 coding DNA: TGCAGTGCTAGTTGGTCCGGGGGCTTTAATGAAAAACTGTTTTTT.